This T cell receptor beta chain stems from a study of siplizumab effects on memory and regulatory T cells. TCRdb's table, derived via immunoSEQ multiplex PCR, lists solely in-frame clones and lacks some. This repertoire shows more than 75,000 clones, 93% found once; its top ten account for 5.5% to 7.5%. A word on this clone: At one end the junction does not follow the germline gene, possibly because of a read error.

This CDR3 region has 15 residues. Germline-derived CDR1 and CDR2 are LNHDA and SQIVND (reference sequence). V is TRBV19 and J is TRBJ2-1, with D hard to call. The sequenced sample was CD8+ T cells sorted from blood. The TCR was taken from a human donor in good health. CDR3 sequence reads: CASSLDQSSYNEQFF. CDR3 bases: TGTGCCAGTAGTTTAGACCAGAGCTCCTACAATGAGCAGTTCTTC.